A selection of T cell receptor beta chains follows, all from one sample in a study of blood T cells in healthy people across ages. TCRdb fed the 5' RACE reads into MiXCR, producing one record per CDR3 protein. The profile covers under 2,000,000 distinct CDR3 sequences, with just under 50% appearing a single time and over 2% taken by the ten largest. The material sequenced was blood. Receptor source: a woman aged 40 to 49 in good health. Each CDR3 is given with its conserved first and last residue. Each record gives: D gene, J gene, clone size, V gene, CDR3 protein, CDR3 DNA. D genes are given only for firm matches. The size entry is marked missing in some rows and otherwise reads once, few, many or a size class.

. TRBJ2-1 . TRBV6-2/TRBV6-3 CASSYRGPPNEQFF TGTGCCAGCAGTTACCGCGGACCCCCGAATGAGCAGTTCTTC
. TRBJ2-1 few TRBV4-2 CASSQNHEQFF TGTGCCAGCAGCCAGAACCATGAGCAGTTCTTC
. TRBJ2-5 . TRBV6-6 CASRAVETQYF TGTGCCAGCAGGGCCGTCGAGACCCAGTACTTC
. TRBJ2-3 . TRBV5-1 CASSRGDGKPLDTQYF TGCGCCAGCAGTCGAGGGGATGGGAAACCCTTGGATACGCAGTATTTT
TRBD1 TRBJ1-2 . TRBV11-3 CASSHRPRTGDGYTF TGTGCCAGCAGCCATCGTCCCCGGACAGGGGATGGCTACACCTTC
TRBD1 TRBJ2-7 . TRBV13 CASSSGPGQGANAQYF TGTGCCAGCAGCTCCGGACCGGGACAGGGCGCCAACGCGCAGTACTTC
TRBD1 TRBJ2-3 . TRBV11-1 CASSSGQGRIGDTQYF TGTGCCAGCAGCTCGGGACAGGGACGGATCGGAGATACGCAGTATTTT
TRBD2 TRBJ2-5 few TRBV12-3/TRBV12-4 CASSLSRGGSETQYF TGTGCCAGCAGTTTATCTCGGGGGGGCTCGGAGACCCAGTACTTC
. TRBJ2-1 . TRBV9 CASSVSTGTLYNEQFF TGTGCCAGCAGCGTCAGTACCGGGACGCTGTACAATGAGCAGTTCTTC
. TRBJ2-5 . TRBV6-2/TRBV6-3 CASKRRAPRETQYF TGTGCCAGCAAGAGACGAGCGCCGCGTGAGACCCAGTACTTC
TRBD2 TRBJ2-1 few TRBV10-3 CAISGGAGNEQFF TGTGCCATTAGCGGGGGGGCCGGGAATGAGCAGTTCTTC
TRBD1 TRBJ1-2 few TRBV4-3 CASSLDGTGALNGYTF TGCGCCAGCAGCCTCGATGGGACAGGGGCGCTGAATGGCTACACCTTC
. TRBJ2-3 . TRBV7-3 CASSPDGATDTQYF TGTGCCAGCAGTCCGGACGGAGCCACAGATACGCAGTATTTT
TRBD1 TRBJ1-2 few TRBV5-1 CASSRDRQLWDGYTF TGCGCCAGCAGCCGGGACAGGCAACTTTGGGATGGCTACACCTTC
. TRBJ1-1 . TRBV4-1 CASSQSGTPNTEAFF TGCGCCAGCAGCCAATCTGGGACACCGAACACTGAAGCTTTCTTT
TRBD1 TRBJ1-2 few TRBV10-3 CAINPDRANYGYTF TGTGCCATCAACCCTGACAGGGCAAACTATGGCTACACCTTC
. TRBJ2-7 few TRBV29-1 CSVDLRPGSYEQYF TGCAGCGTTGATCTCCGGCCAGGGAGCTACGAGCAGTACTTC
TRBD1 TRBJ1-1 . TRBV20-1 CSASSPSGTGGFTEAFF TGCAGTGCTTCATCTCCCTCCGGGACAGGGGGCTTCACTGAAGCTTTCTTT
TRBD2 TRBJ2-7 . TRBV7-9 CASKKGGLADGSSYEQYF TGTGCCAGCAAAAAAGGGGGACTAGCGGACGGGAGCTCCTACGAGCAGTACTTC
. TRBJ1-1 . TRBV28 CASRYRQLSKTEAFF TGTGCCAGCAGATACCGACAGTTGTCGAAGACTGAAGCTTTCTTT
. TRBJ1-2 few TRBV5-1 CASGLTDSGDGYTF TGCGCCAGCGGACTTACCGACTCGGGGGATGGCTACACCTTC
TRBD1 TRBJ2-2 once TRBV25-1 CASSGGTGGAGHAGELFF TGTGCCAGCAGTGGCGGGACAGGGGGCGCGGGGCACGCCGGGGAGCTGTTTTTT
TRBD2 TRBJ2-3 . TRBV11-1 CASSFQRTLAGGQLGTDTQYF TGTGCCAGCAGCTTCCAGCGAACCCTAGCGGGGGGGCAATTAGGCACAGATACGCAGTATTTT
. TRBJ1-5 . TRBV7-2 CASSLGWRTETQPQHF TGTGCCAGCAGCTTAGGCTGGAGGACGGAGACTCAGCCCCAGCATTTT
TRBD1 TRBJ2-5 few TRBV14 CASSRGDRRQETQYF TGTGCCAGCAGCCGTGGGGACAGGAGGCAAGAGACCCAGTACTTC
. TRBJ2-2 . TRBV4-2 CASSLPSRTFPTGELFF TGTGCCAGCAGCCTCCCAAGCCGGACCTTCCCCACCGGGGAGCTGTTTTTT
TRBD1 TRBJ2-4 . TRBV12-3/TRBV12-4 CASTSIGTEQYF TGTGCCAGCACTTCCATAGGGACAGAGCAGTACTTC
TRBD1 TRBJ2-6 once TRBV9 CACSTYGAGQGISGANVLTF TGTGCCTGCAGCACTTACGGAGCGGGACAGGGAATTTCTGGGGCCAACGTCCTGACTTTC
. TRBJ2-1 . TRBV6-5 CASSPRELYEQFF TGTGCCAGCAGCCCCAGGGAGTTGTACGAGCAGTTCTTC
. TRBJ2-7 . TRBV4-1 CASSQLGTQYNEQYF TGCGCCAGCAGCCAATTAGGGACACAGTACAATGAGCAGTACTTC
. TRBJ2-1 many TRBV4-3 CASSQEGNEQFF TGCGCCAGCAGCCAAGAGGGGAATGAGCAGTTCTTC
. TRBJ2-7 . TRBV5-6 CASSFTGNYEQYF TGTGCCAGCAGCTTTACAGGGAACTACGAGCAGTACTTC
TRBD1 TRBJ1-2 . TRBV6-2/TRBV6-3 CASRNGQGSGYTF TGTGCCAGCAGAAATGGACAGGGGAGCGGCTACACCTTC
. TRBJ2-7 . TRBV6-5 CASSYSAGSPYEQYF TGTGCCAGCAGTTACTCGGCAGGGTCCCCCTACGAGCAGTACTTC
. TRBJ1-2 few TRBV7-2 CASSFQGRGTKDYGYTF TGTGCCAGCAGCTTCCAAGGGCGCGGGACAAAGGATTATGGCTACACCTTC
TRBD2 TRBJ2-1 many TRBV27 CASSFSGVRQFF TGTGCCAGCAGTTTTAGCGGGGTCCGACAGTTCTTC
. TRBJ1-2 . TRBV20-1 CSAKHRASNNYGYTF TGCAGTGCTAAGCACCGGGCTTCTAATAACTATGGCTACACCTTC
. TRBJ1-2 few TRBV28 CALRAAPGEGYTF TGTGCTCTCCGGGCGGCTCCGGGGGAAGGCTACACCTTC
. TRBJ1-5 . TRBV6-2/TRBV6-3 CASSYSIGNRDSNQPQHF TGTGCCAGCAGTTACTCCATCGGGAACAGAGATAGCAATCAGCCCCAGCATTTT
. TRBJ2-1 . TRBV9 CASNRKGNEQFF TGTGCCAGCAACAGAAAGGGGAATGAGCAGTTCTTC
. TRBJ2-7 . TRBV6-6 CASRLLTSYEQYF TGTGCCAGCAGGCTGCTTACATCCTACGAGCAGTACTTC
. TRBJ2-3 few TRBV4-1 CASSQDGPRANTQYF TGCGCCAGCAGCCAAGATGGCCCCCGGGCGAATACGCAGTATTTT
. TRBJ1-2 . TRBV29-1 CSVVSGFGYTF TGCAGCGTTGTTTCAGGGTTTGGCTACACCTTC
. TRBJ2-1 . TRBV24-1 CAGRLRGFLGNEQFF TGTGCCGGCCGATTAAGGGGTTTTCTGGGAAATGAGCAGTTCTTC
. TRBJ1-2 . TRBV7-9 CASSPWKAANYGYTF TGTGCCAGCAGCCCTTGGAAGGCCGCTAACTATGGCTACACCTTC
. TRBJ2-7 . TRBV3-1 CASSQARTSDEQYF TGTGCCAGCAGCCAAGCCCGGACTTCGGACGAGCAGTACTTC
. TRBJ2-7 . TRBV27 CASSFIRDNNYEQYF TGTGCCAGCAGTTTTATCCGGGACAACAACTACGAGCAGTACTTC
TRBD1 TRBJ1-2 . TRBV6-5 CASRGDRAYGYTF TGTGCCAGCAGGGGAGACAGGGCTTATGGCTACACCTTC
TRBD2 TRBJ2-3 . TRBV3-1 CASSPPGLGLDTQYF TGTGCCAGCAGCCCACCGGGACTAGGTTTAGATACGCAGTATTTT
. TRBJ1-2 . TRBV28 CAIRRGDYGYTF TGTGCCATACGCCGGGGGGACTATGGCTACACCTTC
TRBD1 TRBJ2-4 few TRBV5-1 CASAGQGAGFDKNIQYF TGCGCCAGCGCTGGACAGGGGGCTGGCTTTGACAAAAACATTCAGTACTTC
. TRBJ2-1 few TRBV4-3 CASSHVTGSRGGEQFF TGCGCCAGCAGCCACGTAACAGGTTCTCGAGGGGGTGAGCAGTTCTTC
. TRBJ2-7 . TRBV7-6 CASSPRGRDRSYEQYF TGTGCCAGCAGTCCGAGGGGACGCGACCGCTCCTACGAGCAGTACTTC
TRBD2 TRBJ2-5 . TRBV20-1 CSADGTIKGETQYF TGCAGTGCGGACGGGACTATCAAGGGGGAGACCCAGTACTTC